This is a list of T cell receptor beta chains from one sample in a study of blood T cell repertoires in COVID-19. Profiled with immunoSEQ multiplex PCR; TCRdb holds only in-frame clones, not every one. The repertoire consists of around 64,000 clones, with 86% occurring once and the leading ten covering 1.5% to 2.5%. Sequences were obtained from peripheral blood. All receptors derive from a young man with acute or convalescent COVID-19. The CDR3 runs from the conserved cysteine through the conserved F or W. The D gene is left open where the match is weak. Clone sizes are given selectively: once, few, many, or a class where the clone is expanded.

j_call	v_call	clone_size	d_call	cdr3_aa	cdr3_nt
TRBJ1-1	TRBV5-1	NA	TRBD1	CASSDGRGPTEAFF	TGCGCCAGCAGCGACGGTAGGGGGCCCACTGAAGCTTTCTTT
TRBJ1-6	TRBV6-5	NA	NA	CASSQDGYNSPLHF	TGTGCCAGCAGTCAGGATGGGTATAATTCACCCCTCCACTTT
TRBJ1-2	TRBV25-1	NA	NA	CASSGGQAGYTF	TGTGCCAGCAGTGGGGGCCAGGCTGGCTACACCTTC
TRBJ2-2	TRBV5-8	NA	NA	CASSHTGSSDNTGELFF	TGTGCCAGCAGCCATACCGGGAGTTCTGATAACACCGGGGAGCTGTTTTTT
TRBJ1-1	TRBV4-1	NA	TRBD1	CASSQRGAGQGNTEAFF	TGCGCCAGCAGCCAAAGGGGAGCCGGACAGGGAAACACTGAAGCTTTCTTT
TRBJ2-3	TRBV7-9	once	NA	CASSPGLGRTYTQYF	TGTGCCAGCAGCCCCGGACTGGGGAGAACATATACGCAGTATTTT
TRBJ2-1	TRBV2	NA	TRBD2	CASRVLAGYSNEQFF	TGTGCCAGCAGAGTACTAGCGGGATACTCCAATGAGCAGTTCTTC
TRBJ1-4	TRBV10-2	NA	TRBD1	CASRNQGGHEKLFF	TGCGCCAGCAGAAACCAGGGGGGCCATGAAAAACTGTTTTTT
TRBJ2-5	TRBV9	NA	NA	CASSVGTNQETQYF	TGTGCCAGCAGCGTAGGGACTAACCAAGAGACCCAGTACTTC
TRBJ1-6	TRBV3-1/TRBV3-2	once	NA	CASSPRGDSPLHF	TGTGCCAGCAGCCCCAGGGGCGATTCACCCCTCCACTTT
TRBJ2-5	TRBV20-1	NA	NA	CSASGKETQYF	TGCAGTGCATCCGGGAAAGAGACCCAGTACTTC
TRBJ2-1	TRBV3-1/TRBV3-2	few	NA	CASTLGNEQFF	TGTGCCAGCACCCTAGGCAATGAGCAGTTCTTC
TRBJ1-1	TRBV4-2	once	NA	CASSPPGFNTEAFF	TGTGCCAGCAGCCCACCGGGGTTTAACACTGAAGCTTTCTTT
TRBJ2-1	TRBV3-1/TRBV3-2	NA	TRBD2	CARRRGGGASSYNEQFF	TGCGCCCGCCGCCGGGGCGGGGGGGCGAGCTCCTACAATGAGCAGTTCTTC
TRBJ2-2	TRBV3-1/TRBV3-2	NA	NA	CASSQVQGPGELFF	TGTGCCAGCAGCCAAGTTCAGGGCCCCGGGGAGCTGTTTTTT
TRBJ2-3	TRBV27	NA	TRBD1	CASSASGTGARTDTQYF	TGTGCCAGCAGTGCATCCGGGACAGGGGCTCGCACAGATACGCAGTATTTT
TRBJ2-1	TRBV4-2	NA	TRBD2	CASSQISSGGADEQFF	TGTGCCAGCAGCCAAATATCTAGCGGGGGGGCAGATGAGCAGTTCTTC
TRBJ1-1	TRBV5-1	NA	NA	CASSLGGGETTEAFF	TGCGCCAGCAGCTTGGGAGGAGGGGAGACCACTGAAGCTTTCTTT
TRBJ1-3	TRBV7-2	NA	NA	CASSLVSDTIYF	TGTGCCAGCAGCTTGGTCTCGGACACCATATATTTT
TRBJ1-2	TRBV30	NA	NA	CAWRDIPTLGYTF	TGTGCCTGGAGAGACATTCCCACATTGGGCTACACCTTC